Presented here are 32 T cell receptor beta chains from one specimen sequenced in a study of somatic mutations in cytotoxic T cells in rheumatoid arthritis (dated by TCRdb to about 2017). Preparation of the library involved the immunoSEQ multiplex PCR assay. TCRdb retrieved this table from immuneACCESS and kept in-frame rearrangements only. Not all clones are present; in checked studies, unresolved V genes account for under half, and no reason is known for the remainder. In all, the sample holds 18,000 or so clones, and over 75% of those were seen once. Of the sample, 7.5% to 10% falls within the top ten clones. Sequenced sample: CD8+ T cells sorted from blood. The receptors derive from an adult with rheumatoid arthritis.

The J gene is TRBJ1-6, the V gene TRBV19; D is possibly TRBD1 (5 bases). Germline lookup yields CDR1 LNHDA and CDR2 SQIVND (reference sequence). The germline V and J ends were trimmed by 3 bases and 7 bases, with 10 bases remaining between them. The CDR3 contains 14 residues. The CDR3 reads CASSIGGLNSPLHF. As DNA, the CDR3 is TGTGCCAGTAGTATCGGGGGATTGAATTCACCCCTCCACTTT.

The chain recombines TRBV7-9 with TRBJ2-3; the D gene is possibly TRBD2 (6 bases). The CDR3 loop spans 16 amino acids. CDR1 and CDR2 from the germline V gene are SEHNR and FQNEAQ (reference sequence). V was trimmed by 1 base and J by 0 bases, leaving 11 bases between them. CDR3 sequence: CASSLGEAGSTDTQYF. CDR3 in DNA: TGTGCCAGCAGCTTAGGGGAAGCGGGTAGCACAGATACGCAGTATTTT.

CDR3 coding DNA: TGTGCCAGCAGCTTAGTTACAGGATACCAAGAGACCCAGTACTTC. Its protein product is CASSLVTGYQETQYF. V gene TRBV7-7 combines with J gene TRBJ2-5, with a possible D match to TRBD1 (5 bases). Germline V gene lookup returns CDR1 SSHAT and CDR2 FNYEAQ (reference sequence). Between the trimmed V and J ends, which lost 1 base and 0 bases, there was a span of 9 bases. The CDR3 contains 15 residues.

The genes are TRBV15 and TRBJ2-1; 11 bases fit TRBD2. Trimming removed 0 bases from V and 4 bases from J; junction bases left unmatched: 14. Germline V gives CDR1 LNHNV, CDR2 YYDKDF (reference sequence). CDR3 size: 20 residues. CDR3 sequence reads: CATSRDHLRSGGAGYNEQFF. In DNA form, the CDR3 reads TGTGCCACCAGCAGAGATCATCTACGTAGCGGGGGGGCCGGTTACAATGAGCAGTTCTTC.

The CDR3, as DNA: TGCGCCAGCAGCCAGGGGACCGGGACAGGGTACACTGAAGCTTTCTTT. It translates to CASSQGTGTGYTEAFF. The genes are TRBV4-3 and TRBJ1-1, with 9 bases that match TRBD1. The CDR3 sequence is 16 residues long. Germline CDR1 is LGHNA and CDR2 is YSLEER. V gave up 3 bases and J gave up 3 bases; unmatched junction bases: 8.

CDR3 bases: TGCAGCGTTGAATCTCTGGTGCAGGGCAATCGGCCGGGGGAGCTGTTTTTT. Amino acid sequence: CSVESLVQGNRPGELFF. The genes are TRBV29-1 and TRBJ2-2; maybe TRBD1 (5 bases). Trimming shortened V by 2 bases and J by 8 bases, and 24 bases separated the two germline ends. There are 17 residues in the CDR3. Germline CDR1 and CDR2: SQVTM and ANQGSEA.

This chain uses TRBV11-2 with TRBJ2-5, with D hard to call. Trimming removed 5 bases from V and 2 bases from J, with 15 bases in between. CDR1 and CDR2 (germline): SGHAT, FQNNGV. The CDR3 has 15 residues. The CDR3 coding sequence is TGTGCCAGCAGCCCGCCCCTCTGGGGACAAGAGACCCAGTACTTC. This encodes CASSPPLWGQETQYF. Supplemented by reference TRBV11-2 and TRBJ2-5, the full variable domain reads EAGVAQSPRYKIIEKRQSVAFWCNPISGHATLYWYQQILGQGPKLLIQFQNNGVVDDSQLPKDRFSAERLKGVDSTLKIQPAKLEDSAVYLCASSPPLWGQETQYFGPGTRLLVL.

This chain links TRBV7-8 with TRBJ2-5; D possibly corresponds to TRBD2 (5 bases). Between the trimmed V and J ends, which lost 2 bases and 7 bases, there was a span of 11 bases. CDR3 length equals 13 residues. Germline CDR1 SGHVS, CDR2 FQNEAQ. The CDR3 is CASSLLVAGTQYF. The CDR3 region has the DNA TGTGCCAGCAGCTTACTTGTGGCGGGGACCCAGTACTTC.

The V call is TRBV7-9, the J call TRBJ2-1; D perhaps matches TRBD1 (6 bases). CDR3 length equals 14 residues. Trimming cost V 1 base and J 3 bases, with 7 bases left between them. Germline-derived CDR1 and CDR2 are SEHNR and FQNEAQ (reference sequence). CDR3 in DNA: TGTGCCAGCAGCTTAGGACAGGTCTACAATGAGCAGTTCTTC. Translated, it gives CASSLGQVYNEQFF.

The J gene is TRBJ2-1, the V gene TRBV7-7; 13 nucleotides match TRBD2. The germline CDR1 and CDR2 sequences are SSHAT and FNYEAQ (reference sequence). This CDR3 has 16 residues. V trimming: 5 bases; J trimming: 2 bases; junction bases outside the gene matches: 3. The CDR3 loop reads CASSQLAGGPYNEQFF. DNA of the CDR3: TGTGCCAGCAGCCAACTAGCGGGAGGGCCCTACAATGAGCAGTTCTTC.

The CDR3 loop reads CASSPGLAGGSGYEQYF. The CDR3 nucleotides read TGTGCCAGTAGCCCGGGACTAGCGGGAGGGTCTGGGTACGAGCAGTACTTC. This chain connects TRBV19 to TRBJ2-7; 16 bases line up with TRBD2. The length of the CDR3 is 17 residues. Germline V gives CDR1 LNHDA, CDR2 SQIVND (reference sequence). V trimming: 6 bases; J trimming: 4 bases; junction bases outside the gene matches: 9.

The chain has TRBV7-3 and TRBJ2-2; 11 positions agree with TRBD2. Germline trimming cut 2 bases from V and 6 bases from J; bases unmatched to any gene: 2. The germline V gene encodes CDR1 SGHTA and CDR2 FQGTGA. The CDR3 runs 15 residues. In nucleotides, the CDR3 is TGTGCCAGCAGCTTAGAACTAGCGGGGGCCGGGGAGCTGTTTTTT. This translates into CASSLELAGAGELFF.

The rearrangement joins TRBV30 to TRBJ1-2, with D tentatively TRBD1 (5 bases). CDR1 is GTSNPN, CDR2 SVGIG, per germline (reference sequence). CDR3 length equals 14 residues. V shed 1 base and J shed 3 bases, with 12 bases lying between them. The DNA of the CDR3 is TGTGCCTGGAGTGCCTGGGACTCCTACTATGGCTACACCTTC. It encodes CAWSAWDSYYGYTF.

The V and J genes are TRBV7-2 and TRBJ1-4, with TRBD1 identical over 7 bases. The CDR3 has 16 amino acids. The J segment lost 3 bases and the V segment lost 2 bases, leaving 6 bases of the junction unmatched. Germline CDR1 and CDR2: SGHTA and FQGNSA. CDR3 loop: CASSLLPGTANEKLFF. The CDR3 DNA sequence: TGTGCCAGCAGCTTACTCCCCGGGACAGCTAATGAAAAACTGTTTTTT. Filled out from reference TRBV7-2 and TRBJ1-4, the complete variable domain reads GAGVSQSPSNKVTEKGKDVELRCDPISGHTALYWYRQSLGQGLEFLIYFQGNSAPDKSGLPSDRFSAERTGGSVSTLTIQRTQQEDSAVYLCASSLLPGTANEKLFFGSGTQLSVL.

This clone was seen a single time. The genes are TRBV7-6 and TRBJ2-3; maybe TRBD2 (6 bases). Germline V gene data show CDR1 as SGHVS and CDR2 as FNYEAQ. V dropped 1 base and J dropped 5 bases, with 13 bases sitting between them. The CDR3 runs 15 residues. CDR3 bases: TGTGCCAGCAGCTTAGGGTGGAGGGCGGGAGATACGCAGTATTTT. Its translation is CASSLGWRAGDTQYF.

In nucleotides, the CDR3 is TGTGCCAGCATCACGGTCTCCTACGAGCAGTACTTC. It translates to CASITVSYEQYF. The chain employs TRBV21-1 and TRBJ2-7; the table assigns TRBD2, which was not confirmed against the DNA. TRBV21-1 is designated a pseudogene. This CDR3 region has 12 residues.

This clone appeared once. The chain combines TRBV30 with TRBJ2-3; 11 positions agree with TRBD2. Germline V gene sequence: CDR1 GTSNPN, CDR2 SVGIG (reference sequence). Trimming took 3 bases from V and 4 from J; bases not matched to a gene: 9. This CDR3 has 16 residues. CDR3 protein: CAWSASGRRWADTQYF. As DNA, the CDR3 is TGTGCCTGGAGCGCTAGCGGGAGGAGGTGGGCAGATACGCAGTATTTT.

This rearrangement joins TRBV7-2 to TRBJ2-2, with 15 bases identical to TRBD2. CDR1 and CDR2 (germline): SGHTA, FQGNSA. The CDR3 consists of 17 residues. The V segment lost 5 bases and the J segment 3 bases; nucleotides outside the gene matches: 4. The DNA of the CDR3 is TGTGCCAGCAGCATGGGACTAGCGGGAGGTTACACCGGGGAGCTGTTTTTT. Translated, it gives CASSMGLAGGYTGELFF.

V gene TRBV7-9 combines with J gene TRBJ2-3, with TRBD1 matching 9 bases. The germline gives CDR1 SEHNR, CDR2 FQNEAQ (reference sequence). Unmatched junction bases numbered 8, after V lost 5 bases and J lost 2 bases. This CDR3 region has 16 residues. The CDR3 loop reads CASSMLQGAFTDTQYF. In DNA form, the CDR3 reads TGTGCCAGCAGCATGTTACAGGGGGCCTTCACAGATACGCAGTATTTT.

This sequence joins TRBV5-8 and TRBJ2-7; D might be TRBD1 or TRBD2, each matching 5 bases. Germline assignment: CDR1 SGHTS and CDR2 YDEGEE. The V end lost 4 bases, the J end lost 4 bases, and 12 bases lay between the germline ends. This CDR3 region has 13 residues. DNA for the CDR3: TGTGCCAGCAGCCTGGGACGGAGATACGAGCAGTACTTC. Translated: CASSLGRRYEQYF.

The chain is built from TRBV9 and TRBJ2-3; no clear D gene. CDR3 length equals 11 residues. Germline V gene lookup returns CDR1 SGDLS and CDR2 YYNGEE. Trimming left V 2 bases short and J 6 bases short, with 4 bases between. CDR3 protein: CASSVGDTQYF. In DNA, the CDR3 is TGTGCCAGCAGCGTGGGCGATACGCAGTATTTT.

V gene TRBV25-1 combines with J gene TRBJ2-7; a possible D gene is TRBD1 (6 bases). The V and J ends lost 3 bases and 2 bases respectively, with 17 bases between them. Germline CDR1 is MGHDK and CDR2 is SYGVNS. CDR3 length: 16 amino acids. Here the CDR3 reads CASSDPQQGYTYEQYF. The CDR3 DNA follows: TGTGCCAGCAGTGATCCACAACAGGGCTATACCTACGAGCAGTACTTC.

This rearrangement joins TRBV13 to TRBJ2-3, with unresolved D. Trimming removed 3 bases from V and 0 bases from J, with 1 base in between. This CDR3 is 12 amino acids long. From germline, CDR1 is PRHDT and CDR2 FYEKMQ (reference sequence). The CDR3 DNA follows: TGTGCCAGCAGCTTCAGCACAGATACGCAGTATTTT. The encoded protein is CASSFSTDTQYF.

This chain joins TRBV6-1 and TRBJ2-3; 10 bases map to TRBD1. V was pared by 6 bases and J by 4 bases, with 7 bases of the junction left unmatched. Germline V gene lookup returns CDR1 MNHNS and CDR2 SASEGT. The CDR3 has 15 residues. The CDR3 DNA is TGTGCCAGCAGCCCTGGGACAGGGGCGCCAGATACGCAGTATTTT. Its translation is CASSPGTGAPDTQYF.

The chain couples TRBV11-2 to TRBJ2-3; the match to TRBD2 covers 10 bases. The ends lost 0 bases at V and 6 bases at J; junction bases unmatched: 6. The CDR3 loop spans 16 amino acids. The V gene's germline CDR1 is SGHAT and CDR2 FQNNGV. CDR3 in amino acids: CASSLELAGVTDTQYF. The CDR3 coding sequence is TGTGCCAGCAGCTTAGAGCTAGCGGGAGTGACGGATACGCAGTATTTT.

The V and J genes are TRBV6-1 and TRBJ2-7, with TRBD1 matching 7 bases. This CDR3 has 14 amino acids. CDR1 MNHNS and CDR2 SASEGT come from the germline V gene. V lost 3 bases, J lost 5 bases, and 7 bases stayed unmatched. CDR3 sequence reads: CASSDETGMNEQYF. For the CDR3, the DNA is TGTGCCAGCAGTGATGAGACAGGGATGAACGAGCAGTACTTC.

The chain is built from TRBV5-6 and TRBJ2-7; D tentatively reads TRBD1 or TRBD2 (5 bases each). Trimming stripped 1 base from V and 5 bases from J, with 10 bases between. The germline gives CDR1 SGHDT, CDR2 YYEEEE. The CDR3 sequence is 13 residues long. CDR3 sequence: CASSLLRGNEQYF. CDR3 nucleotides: TGTGCCAGCAGCTTGTTGAGGGGCAACGAGCAGTACTTC.

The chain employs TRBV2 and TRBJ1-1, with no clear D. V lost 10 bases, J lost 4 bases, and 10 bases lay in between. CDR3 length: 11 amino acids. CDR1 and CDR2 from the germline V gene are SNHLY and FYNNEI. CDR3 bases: TGTGCCAACCTAGGTTCCACTGAAGCTTTCTTT. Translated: CANLGSTEAFF. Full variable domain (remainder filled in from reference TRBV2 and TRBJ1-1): EPEVTQTPSHQVTQMGQEVILRCVPISNHLYFYWYRQILGQKVEFLVSFYNNEISEKSEIFDDQFSVERPDGSNFTLKIRSTKLEDSAMYFCANLGSTEAFFGQGTRLTVV.

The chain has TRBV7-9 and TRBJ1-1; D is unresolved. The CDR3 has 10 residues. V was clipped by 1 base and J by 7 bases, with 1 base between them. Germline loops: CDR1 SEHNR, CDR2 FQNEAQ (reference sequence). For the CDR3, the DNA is TGTGCCAGCAGCTTAGTTGAAGCTTTCTTT. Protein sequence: CASSLVEAFF.

DNA of the CDR3: TGCGCCAGCAGGAGGGGACTAGCGGACTCCTACAATGAGCAGTTCTTC. Residues: CASRRGLADSYNEQFF. The chain has TRBV10-2 and TRBJ2-1, with 11 positions matching TRBD2. The CDR3 covers 16 residues. J was trimmed by 0 bases and V by 6 bases; bases with no gene match: 4. Germline CDR1 is WSHSY and CDR2 is SAAADI.

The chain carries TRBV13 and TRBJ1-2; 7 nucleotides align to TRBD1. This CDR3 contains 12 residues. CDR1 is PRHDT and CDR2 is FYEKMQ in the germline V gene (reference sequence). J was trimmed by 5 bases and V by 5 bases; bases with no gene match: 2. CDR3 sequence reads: CASSQTGYGYTF. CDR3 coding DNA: TGTGCCAGCAGCCAGACAGGGTATGGCTACACCTTC.

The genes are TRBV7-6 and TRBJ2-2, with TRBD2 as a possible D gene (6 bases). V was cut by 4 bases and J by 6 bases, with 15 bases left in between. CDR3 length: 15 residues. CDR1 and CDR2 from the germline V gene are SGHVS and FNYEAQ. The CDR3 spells CASSYLGGTAGELFF. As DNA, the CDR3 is TGTGCCAGCAGCTACTTGGGGGGAACGGCCGGGGAGCTGTTTTTT.